The subject of this entry is one T cell receptor beta chain. These data come from a study of human T cells and chemical hapten exposure. The sample's time point: patch test 1, 2 weeks after DPC sensitization. As to treatment: therapeutic diphenylcyclopropenone sensitization with weekly scalp DPC. The library tagged each cDNA molecule with unique molecular identifiers. Using its own MiXCR run on the RACE reads, TCRdb lists one record per CDR3 protein. The repertoire consists of some 94,000 distinct CDR3 sequences, with 9.5% to 15% occurring once and the leading ten covering approximately 2%. This CDR3 comprises 15 residues. The V gene end was trimmed by 3 bases and the J gene end by 2 bases; junction bases not matched to a gene: 1. In germline, CDR1 is LGHDT, CDR2 YNNKEL (reference sequence).

The clonotype was recovered from a woman between 40 and 50 years old with alopecia areata. Some clones in this sample may be carry-over from other donors' samples. This chain links TRBV3-1 with TRBJ2-7; 13 positions match TRBD2. Sequences were derived from whole blood, sampled in connection with sensitization to the hapten diphenylcyclopropenone (DPC). Here the CDR3 DNA reads TGTGCCAGCAGCCATACTAGCGGGAGGGCCTACGAGCAGTACTTC. This encodes CASSHTSGRAYEQYF.